The following is a T cell receptor (beta chain) sequence with its context. Its specificity is unknown. The sample originates from a study of shared clonotypes between healthy human individuals. Points from the study as a whole: Generation probability values for non-shared clonotypes were lower than those for clonotypes shared by all four donors. For sorted subsets, rarefaction showed incomplete sequencing despite large depth.

The investigators split CD4+ cells into a CD45RA+ naive subset and a CD45RA-negative memory subset. V was pared by 4 bases and J by 6 bases, with 10 bases between. Germline V lookup: CDR1 SGHVS, CDR2 FQNEAQ. CDR3 length: 13 amino acids. Splitting of each subset's genomic DNA was done evenly across several immunoSEQ plates. TCRdb's copy holds only in-frame clones and misses some; the assay was immunoSEQ multiplex PCR. This sample carries about 2.4 million clones, approximately 94% of them seen once, and the ten largest clones take approximately 0.37%. The specimen was naive CD4+ T cells from PBMCs. As to subset: CD45RA+ positively selected. The receptor's source is a man between 18 and 29 years old in good health. Some clones in this sample may be carry-over from other donors' samples. The chain employs TRBV7-8 and TRBJ1-5; D is possibly TRBD1 (5 bases). The CDR3 sequence is CASSWEGAQPQHF. For the CDR3, the DNA is TGTGCCAGCAGCTGGGAAGGGGCTCAGCCCCAGCATTTT.